This T cell receptor (beta chain) was identified during a study of siplizumab effects on memory and regulatory T cells. Generated by immunoSEQ multiplex PCR, the TCRdb table keeps only in-frame clones and is missing some. The repertoire holds roughly 50,000 clones, with about 97% as singletons. This CDR3 region has 17 residues. Germline CDR1 reads SGHTA; CDR2 reads FQGTGA. J gave up 5 bases and V 8 bases, and 17 bases lay outside the gene matches. Sequencing was carried out using naive CD4+ T cells sorted from blood. The clonotype comes from a human donor in good health. This chain uses TRBV7-3 with TRBJ2-5; 10 bases match TRBD2. CDR3 residues: CASPPRAIAGGGETQYF. The CDR3 nucleotides read TGTGCCAGCCCCCCAAGGGCCATAGCGGGAGGAGGGGAGACCCAGTACTTC.